Here is one T cell receptor beta chain with its context. Its antigen target is currently unknown. No base-level quality is on record; no much larger clone is a single base apart. This record belongs to a study of vaccination and CD4 T cells after COVID-19 (dated by TCRdb to 2022 to 2024). With regard to the full study: Convalescent patients had a positive SARS-CoV-2 result on nasal swab PCR, and of these patients, nine had mild disease and one had severe disease. In around 9 COVID-19 convalescent patients and a few infection-naive healthy vaccine recipients, researchers compared the spike-specific CD4+ TCR repertoire from before mRNA vaccination with the repertoire from after. Post-COVID blood samples from convalescent patients were collected a median of approximately 93 days after diagnosis, with a range of roughly 35 to 180 days. For stimulating the cultures, overlapping spike peptide pools were used, derived from SARS-CoV-2 as well as from the common cold coronaviruses HCoV-NL63, HCoV-OC43 and HCoV-229E. As controls, cultures received a CEFX viral epitope pool (the positive control), an HIV-1 Nef peptide pool (the negative control), or no peptide at all. The time from the second vaccine dose to post-vaccine blood sampling had a median of roughly 72 days and ranged from about 14 to 250 days. The convalescent cohort comprised six males and four females, including two Hispanic individuals, seven Caucasians, two Asians and one multiracial person. Each participant got two doses of either the Pfizer-BioNTech BNT162b2 vaccine (n=8) or the Moderna mRNA-1273 vaccine (n=2).

Reading from cysteine to phenylalanine, the CDR3 counts 17 amino acids. Only the CDR3 DNA is retained, 51 bases long and in frame from the first base. The germline V gene sets CDR1 to SNHLY and CDR2 to FYNNEI. Trimming leaves V shorter by 6 bases and J shorter by 4 bases, with the junction holding 8 bases beyond the gene matches. The paper as a whole reports these results and caveats: The study included relatively few convalescent patients and did not analyze early timepoints after natural infection. In convalescent patients, a median roughly 88% of post-vaccine SARS-CoV-2-reactive clones were detected only after vaccination, suggesting vaccine-specific priming. In convalescent patients, nearly all vaccine-specific clones (304 of 307) were found to be mono-reactive for SARS-CoV-2 spike rather than cross-reactive with common cold coronaviruses. The median number of SARS-CoV-2-reactive clonotypes rose from approximately 20 after infection to some 37 after vaccination, but the change was not significant.

The method was PCR. DNA from cultured CD4+ T cells was subjected to TCR sequencing with the Oncomine TCR Beta short-read assay at the Johns Hopkins FTIC core. The QIAamp micro DNA kit was used to extract genomic DNA from the cultured CD4+ T cells. The Oncomine TCR Beta libraries from cultured CD4+ T cells were pooled using unique dual indexes and then sequenced on an Illumina iSeq 100. Regarding the original processing steps: Non-productive sequences were filtered out, and CDR3s that did not start with C, did not end with F or W, or were shorter than 7 amino acids were discarded. The MANAFEST web application identified antigen-specific clonotypes by comparing peptide-stimulated wells against reference wells and other culture wells. An FDR below 0.05, an odds ratio above 5, and a productive frequency above 0.1% in at least two of three replicate wells were required for clones to be considered positive. Clonotypes that were significantly expanded in both SARS-CoV-2 spike wells and at least one common cold coronavirus spike condition were defined as cross-reactive. CDR3 homology was assessed with Levenshtein distances (stringdist) and unrooted phylogenetic trees (ape) in R version 3.6.1. The raw public data were reprocessed by TCRdb itself: fastp quality trimming at Q25, MiXCR clonotype calling, in-frame beta chains only. For every CDR3 protein sequence, its rows merge into one entry that carries the most common genes and DNA. What appears here as the V and J calls and clone size reflects TCRdb's work, not the paper's. In this sample the table shows 15,000 to 20,000 distinct CDR3 sequences, around 44% of which occur a single time. Of the sample, approximately 24% falls within the top ten clones.

What this sample's treatment or condition label stands for: roughly 10-day PBMC culture with coronavirus spike peptide pools or control peptides (ViraFEST assay). The ViraFEST assay, used in the study, expanded antigen-specific T cells with peptide pools and then identified the expanded clonotypes through TCR sequencing. The convalescent patients' positive SARS-CoV-2 PCR tests fell between March and December 2020, which was before the Alpha, Beta and Delta variants emerged in the United States. Each well held two million PBMCs cultured with approximately 9.1 ug/ml peptide pools in IMDM containing around 4.5% human AB serum and 8 to 10 IU/ml IL-2. On days 3 and 7, half of the culture medium was replaced with fresh IL-2-containing medium. Once the cells had been in culture for roughly 10 days, the EasySep CD4+ T cell isolation kit was used to isolate CD4+ T cells by negative selection. Ficoll-Paque Plus gradient centrifugation was used to isolate PBMCs from whole blood, and the isolated PBMCs were then either used fresh or cryopreserved at -140C. In general, triplicate wells were set up for every culture condition.

Here the chain combines TRBV2 and TRBJ2-1, and TRBD2 matches 14 of the central bases. The receptor's source is a human donor who had recovered from COVID-19. This specimen consisted of CD4+ T cells from blood, cultured in vitro, obtained before SARS-CoV-2 vaccination. At the DNA level, the sequence is TGTGCCAGCAGGCCGACTAGCGGGGGGGCCGGTTACAATGAGCAGTTCTTC. This yields the protein CASRPTSGGAGYNEQFF.